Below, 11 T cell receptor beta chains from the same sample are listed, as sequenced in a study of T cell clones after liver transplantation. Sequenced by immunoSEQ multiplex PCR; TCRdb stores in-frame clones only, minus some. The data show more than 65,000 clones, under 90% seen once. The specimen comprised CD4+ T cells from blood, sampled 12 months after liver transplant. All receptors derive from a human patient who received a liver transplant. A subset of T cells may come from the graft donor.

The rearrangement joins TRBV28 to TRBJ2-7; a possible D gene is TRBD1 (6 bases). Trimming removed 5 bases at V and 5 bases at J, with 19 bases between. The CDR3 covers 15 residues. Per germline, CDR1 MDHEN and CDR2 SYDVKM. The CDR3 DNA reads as TGTGCCAGCAGTCCAGGGGCAGGTTTGGTCCACGAGCAGTACTTC. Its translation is CASSPGAGLVHEQYF.

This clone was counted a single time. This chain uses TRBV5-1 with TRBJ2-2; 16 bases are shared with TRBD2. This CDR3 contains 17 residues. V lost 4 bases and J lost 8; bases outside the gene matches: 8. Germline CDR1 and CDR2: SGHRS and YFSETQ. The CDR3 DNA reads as TGCGCCAGCAGCCCCCCGGGACTAGCGGGAGGGCTGGGGGAGCTGTTTTTT. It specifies CASSPPGLAGGLGELFF.

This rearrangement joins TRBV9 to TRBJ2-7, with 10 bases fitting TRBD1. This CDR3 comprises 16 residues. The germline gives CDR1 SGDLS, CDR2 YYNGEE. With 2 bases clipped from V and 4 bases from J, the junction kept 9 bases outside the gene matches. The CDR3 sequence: CASSVTSGTGVYEQYF. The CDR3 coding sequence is TGTGCCAGCAGCGTTACTTCCGGGACAGGGGTATACGAGCAGTACTTC. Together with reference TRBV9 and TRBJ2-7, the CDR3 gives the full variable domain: DSGVTQTPKHLITATGQRVTLRCSPRSGDLSVYWYQQSLDQGLQFLIQYYNGEERAKGNILERFSAQQFPDLHSELNLSSLELGDSALYFCASSVTSGTGVYEQYFGPGTRLTVT.

CDR3 bases: TGTGCCAGCAAACGGAGCGGGAGCTCCTACAATGAGCAGTTCTTC. It yields the protein CASKRSGSSYNEQFF. The chain combines TRBV6-1 with TRBJ2-1; TRBD2 aligns across 8 bases. The junction had 5 bases not matched to a gene; V was cut back by 7 bases and J by 0 bases. This CDR3 comprises 15 residues. Germline values: CDR1 MNHNS, CDR2 SASEGT.

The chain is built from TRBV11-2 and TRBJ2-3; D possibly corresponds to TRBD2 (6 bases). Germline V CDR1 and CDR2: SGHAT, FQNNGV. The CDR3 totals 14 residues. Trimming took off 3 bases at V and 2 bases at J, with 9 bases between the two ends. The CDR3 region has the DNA TGTGCCAGCAGCTTTAGCGGAAACACAGATACGCAGTATTTT. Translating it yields CASSFSGNTDTQYF. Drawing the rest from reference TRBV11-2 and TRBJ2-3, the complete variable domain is EAGVAQSPRYKIIEKRQSVAFWCNPISGHATLYWYQQILGQGPKLLIQFQNNGVVDDSQLPKDRFSAERLKGVDSTLKIQPAKLEDSAVYLCASSFSGNTDTQYFGPGTRLTVL.

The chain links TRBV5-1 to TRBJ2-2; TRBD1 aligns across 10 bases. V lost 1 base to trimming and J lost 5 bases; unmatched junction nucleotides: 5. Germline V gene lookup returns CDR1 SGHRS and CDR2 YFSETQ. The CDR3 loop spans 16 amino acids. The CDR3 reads CASSLRTGGLTGELFF. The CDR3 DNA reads TGCGCCAGCAGCTTGAGGACAGGGGGTCTTACCGGGGAGCTGTTTTTT. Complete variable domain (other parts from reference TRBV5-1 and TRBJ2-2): KAGVTQTPRYLIKTRGQQVTLSCSPISGHRSVSWYQQTPGQGLQFLFEYFSETQRNKGNFPGRFSGRQFSNSRSEMNVSTLELGDSALYLCASSLRTGGLTGELFFGEGSRLTVL.

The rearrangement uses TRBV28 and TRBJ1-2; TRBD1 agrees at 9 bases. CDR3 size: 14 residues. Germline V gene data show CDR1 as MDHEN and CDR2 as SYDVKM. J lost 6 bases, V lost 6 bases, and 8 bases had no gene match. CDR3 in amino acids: CASRGTGKAHGYTF. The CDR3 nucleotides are TGTGCCAGCAGGGGGACAGGGAAGGCTCATGGCTACACCTTC.

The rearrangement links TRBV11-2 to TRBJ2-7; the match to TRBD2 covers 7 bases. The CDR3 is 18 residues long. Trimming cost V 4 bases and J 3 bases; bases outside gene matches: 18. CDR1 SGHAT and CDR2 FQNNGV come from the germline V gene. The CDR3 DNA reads TGTGCCAGCAGCTCTCTTGGGGGGGTAACTAGCAGAGTCTACGAGCAGTACTTC. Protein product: CASSSLGGVTSRVYEQYF. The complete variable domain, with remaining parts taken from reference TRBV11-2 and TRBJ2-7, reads EAGVAQSPRYKIIEKRQSVAFWCNPISGHATLYWYQQILGQGPKLLIQFQNNGVVDDSQLPKDRFSAERLKGVDSTLKIQPAKLEDSAVYLCASSSLGGVTSRVYEQYFGPGTRLTVT.

The CDR3 here is CASNRLAGNEQFF. Here the CDR3 DNA reads TGTGCCAGCAACCGACTAGCGGGGAATGAGCAGTTCTTC. The V gene is TRBV2, the J gene TRBJ2-1, with TRBD2 matching 11 bases. Germline CDR1 and CDR2: SNHLY and FYNNEI. This CDR3 is 13 amino acids long. The junction had 3 bases not matched to a gene; V was cut back by 7 bases and J by 7 bases.

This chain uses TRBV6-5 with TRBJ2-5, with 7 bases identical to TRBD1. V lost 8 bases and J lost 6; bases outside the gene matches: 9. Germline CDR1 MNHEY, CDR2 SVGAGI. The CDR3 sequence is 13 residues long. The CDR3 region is CASGNRQGKTQYF. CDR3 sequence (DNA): TGTGCCAGCGGAAACCGACAGGGAAAGACCCAGTACTTC.

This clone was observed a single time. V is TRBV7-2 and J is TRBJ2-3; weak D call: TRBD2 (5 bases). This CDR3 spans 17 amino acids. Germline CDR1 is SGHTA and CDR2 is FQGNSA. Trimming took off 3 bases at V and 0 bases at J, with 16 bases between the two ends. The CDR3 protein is CASSLRRLQRSTDTQYF. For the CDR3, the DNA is TGTGCCAGCAGCTTGCGTCGACTACAGCGTAGCACAGATACGCAGTATTTT.